This entry features one TCR beta chain sequence. The record originates from a study of CD8 T cells in ankylosing spondylitis. Quantitative barcoded 5'-RACE was used to prepare TCR beta libraries. TCRdb processed the 5' RACE reads anew with MiXCR; each CDR3 protein has one entry. The data show about 400,000 distinct CDR3 sequences, 20% seen once. The CDR3 contains 13 residues. The V end was cut by 5 bases, the J end by 2 bases, with 9 bases between. Sequenced sample: blood, either unsorted or a sorted T cell fraction (not recorded which). This receptor was identified in a male donor with ankylosing spondylitis or in good health (not recorded which). The gene calls are TRBV12-3 or TRBV12-4 and TRBJ2-5; TRBD1 might be the D (6 bases). This CDR3 reads CASSTTGQETQYF. The CDR3 DNA sequence: TGTGCCAGCAGTACCACAGGGCAAGAGACCCAGTACTTC.